The present entry profiles one T cell receptor beta chain with its context. No cognate antigen has been identified for it. Base qualities are missing; no much larger clone stands one base away. In the first month after transplant, blood samples were collected up to 4 times, and after that at least monthly when available. The sample comes from a study of graft-versus-host responses after intestinal transplantation (dated by TCRdb to the early 2020s). At the level of the whole study: Multivisceral, liver-intestinal, or isolated intestinal transplants were received by the recipients. Anti-thymocyte globulin induction was given to all recipients, followed by maintenance tacrolimus and steroids for approximately 3 years. Bulk TCR-beta CDR3 sequencing was used to track graft-versus-host and host-versus-graft alloreactive T cell clones in the graft, circulation and bone marrow after intestinal transplantation. Alloreactive clones were identified by sequencing pre-transplant mixed lymphocyte reaction products and comparing these products with unstimulated pre-transplant donor and recipient T cells. Of the 20 to 30 intestinal transplant recipients enrolled in the cohort, one of whom was a retransplant, 3 patients without pretransplant specimens were excluded. A peak of at least 4% donor T cells among recipient peripheral blood mononuclear cells was the definition used for donor T cell macrochimerism. Rather than being sequenced by the commercial service, samples from a few later patients were sequenced in-house on an Illumina MiSeq and processed with MiXCR. The paper's findings and limits, for the study overall: High GvH to HvG T cell clonal ratios were observed in the allografts of patients with donor T cell macrochimerism. GvH clones were detected in recipient bone marrow, and some of these GvH clones were observed earlier in ileal mucosa or blood, consistent with an intestinal mucosal origin. Early after transplant, declines in HvG clones were associated with peak levels of circulating GvH clones. The relatively low number and heterogeneity of intestinal transplant patients limited the conclusions.

Libraries were prepared through the immunoSEQ multiplex PCR assay. Adaptive Biotechnologies carried out high-throughput TCR-beta CDR3 sequencing of genomic DNA for most patients. As for how the authors treated the data: TCR sequencing data were retrieved from Adaptive's ImmunoSEQ software for more than 15 patients, whereas a few other patients were processed with MiXCR and VDJtools. CDR3 nucleotide sequences shared between donor and recipient were removed because the origin of such sequences could not be assigned. To count as alloreactive, a clone needed at least 2-fold expansion over unstimulated cells and a minimum CFSE-low frequency of 0.002% (template counts) or 0.001% (read counts). Clones were considered mappable if detected in sequenced pre-transplant spleen, lymph node, or MLR CFSE-low populations of the donor or recipient. The cumulative frequency of alloreactive clones was calculated as a percentage of all sequences, weighted by copy number. TCRdb limited this immuneACCESS table to in-frame rearrangements with V and J called. A share of clones is missing; checked studies link under half to unresolved V genes, and the rest is unexplained. V and J calls and clone size follow that table, whereas D and trimming were derived from the DNA. The sample profile shows roughly 9,800 clones; under 95% of them were found once. In total, the top ten clones hold 2% to 3% of the sample.

The CDR3 starts with the cysteine, ends with the phenylalanine, and has 14 residues. The entry retains the CDR3 DNA only, 42 bases that are in frame from base 1. The germline V gene gives CDR1 as MNHEY and CDR2 as SVGAGI. V and J are trimmed by 6 bases and 6 bases, and the gene matches miss 3 bases of the junction. The TCR originated in a human patient who received an intestinal transplant, so some T cells may come from the graft donor. The specimen comprised PBMCs, sampled just over 42 days after intestinal transplant. The chain links TRBV6-5 with TRBJ2-1; 12 middle bases align to TRBD2. The DNA is TGTGCCAGCAGCTGGACTAGCGGGGTCAATGAGCAGTTCTTC. Its protein is CASSWTSGVNEQFF.